This T cell receptor (beta chain) derives from a study of blood T cell repertoires in COVID-19. Germline V gene sequence: CDR1 PRHDT, CDR2 FYEKMQ (reference sequence). This CDR3 comprises 14 residues. The J segment lost 0 bases and the V segment lost 5 bases, leaving 2 bases of the junction unmatched. Data came from immunoSEQ multiplex PCR; TCRdb stores just in-frame clones and leaves some out. The data show about 260,000 clones, roughly 90% seen once. The genes are TRBV13 and TRBJ2-7, with 9 bases matching TRBD2. The sequenced sample was peripheral blood. The sequence was obtained from a man younger than 45 with active or convalescent COVID-19. In DNA, the CDR3 is TGTGCCAGCAGCAGCGGGGGGCGCTCCTACGAGCAGTACTTC. Residues: CASSSGGRSYEQYF.